This T cell receptor (beta chain) is drawn from a study of shared clonotypes between healthy human individuals. For this clone: In the same sample, other DNA sequences code for this CDR3.

Only in-frame clones appear in the TCRdb table, and some are missing; sequencing was by immunoSEQ multiplex PCR. The data contain around 2,000,000 clones, 93% of them singletons. CD8 cells classed as naive were CD45RO-negative and positively selected for CCR7, excluding terminally differentiated effector memory CD45RA+ cells. The CDR3 runs 11 residues. V lost 0 bases, J lost 7 bases, and 4 bases lay in between. The germline CDR1 and CDR2 sequences are SQVTM and ANQGSEA. What was sequenced was naive CD8+ T cells from PBMCs. This receptor was identified in a man between 18 and 35 years old in good health. Some clones in this sample may be carry-over from other donors' samples. The genes are TRBV29-1 and TRBJ2-1; D call uncertain. In DNA form, the CDR3 reads TGCAGCGTTGAAGAGTTGAATGAGCAGTTCTTC. Encoded protein: CSVEELNEQFF.